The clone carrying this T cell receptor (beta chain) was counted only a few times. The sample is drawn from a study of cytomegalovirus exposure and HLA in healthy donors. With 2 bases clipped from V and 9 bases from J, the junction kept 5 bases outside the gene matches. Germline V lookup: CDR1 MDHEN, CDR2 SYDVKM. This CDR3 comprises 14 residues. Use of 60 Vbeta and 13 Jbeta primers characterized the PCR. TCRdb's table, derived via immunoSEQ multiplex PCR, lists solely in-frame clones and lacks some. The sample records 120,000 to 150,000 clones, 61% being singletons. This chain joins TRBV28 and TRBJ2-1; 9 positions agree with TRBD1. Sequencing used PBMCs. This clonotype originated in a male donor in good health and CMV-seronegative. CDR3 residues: CASSLGTGLGEQFF. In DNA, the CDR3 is TGTGCCAGCAGTTTAGGGACAGGGTTGGGTGAGCAGTTCTTC. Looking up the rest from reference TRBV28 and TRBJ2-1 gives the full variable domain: DVKVTQSSRYLVKRTGEKVFLECVQDMDHENMFWYRQDPGLGLRLIYFSYDVKMKEKGDIPEGYSVSREKKERFSLILESASTNQTSMYLCASSLGTGLGEQFFGPGTRLTVL.